The clone carrying this T cell receptor (beta chain) has a handful of counts. Relative to the germline gene, one junction end is altered; a read error may explain this. These data belong to a study of spatial heterogeneity in lung cancer. In the study overall: Every unique TCR and UMI combination, on average, appeared more than ten times in raw reads.

Time point of the sample: sample taken at primary tumor resection. Unsorted whole RNA from tumor, nontumor lung or frozen PBMC underwent sequencing. There were some 70 donors, all of them untreated patients with early-stage non-small cell lung cancer. Germline CDR1 reads SNHLY; CDR2 reads FYNNEI. The CDR3 consists of 13 residues. Individual TCR cDNA molecules each bore their own unique molecular identifier. TCRdb itself ran the 5' RACE reads through MiXCR, one entry per CDR3 protein. The sample includes 70,000 to 90,000 distinct CDR3 sequences, approximately 12% of them seen just once. This TCR was recovered from a male donor with early-stage non-small cell lung cancer. The chain joins TRBV2 to TRBJ1-2; D is unclear. The sample here was PBMCs, taken at surgery. The CDR3 here is CASREEGNYGYTF. CDR3 coding DNA: TGTGCCAGCAGAGAAGAGGGCAACTATGGCTACACCTTC.